The text below deals with one T cell receptor (beta chain). Trimming shortened V by 5 bases and J by 5 bases, and 10 bases separated the two germline ends. Per germline, CDR1 SNHLY and CDR2 FYNNEI. The CDR3 is 13 amino acids. The repertoire was sequenced with immunoSEQ multiplex PCR; TCRdb's copy has only in-frame clones and lacks some. This sample carries approximately 29,000 clones, roughly 62% of them seen once, and the ten largest clones take about 15%. This sample was included in a study of cytotoxic CD8 clonotypes in ibrutinib-treated CLL. The source is a human donor with chronic lymphocytic leukemia. The sequences come from PBMCs, collected before ibrutinib treatment. The gene calls are TRBV2 and TRBJ1-5; no clear D. The CDR3: CASSRGAYQPQHF. DNA for the CDR3: TGTGCCAGCAGTCGGGGAGCCTATCAGCCCCAGCATTTT. The variable domain in full, with the rest retrieved from reference TRBV2 and TRBJ1-5, is EPEVTQTPSHQVTQMGQEVILRCVPISNHLYFYWYRQILGQKVEFLVSFYNNEISEKSEIFDDQFSVERPDGSNFTLKIRSTKLEDSAMYFCASSRGAYQPQHFGDGTRLSIL.